The T cell receptor beta chain described here comes from a study of CD8 T cells in ankylosing spondylitis. Overall study results and limits: Significantly higher representation of disease-linked clones was reported for matched ankylosing spondylitis synovial fluid. Apparently characteristic of ankylosing spondylitis blood was a TCR beta motif (about 8 highly homologous variants).

This clonotype was counted a few times. Its antigen remains unknown. Each CDR3 protein is one row after TCRdb ran MiXCR on the 5' RACE reads. The table has 450,000 to 550,000 distinct CDR3 sequences, under 5.5% seen once. Trimming left V 2 bases short and J 3 bases short, with 14 bases between. Per germline, CDR1 MNHEY and CDR2 SVGEGT. The CDR3 sequence is 15 residues long. V gene TRBV6-2 or TRBV6-3 combines with J gene TRBJ2-7; TRBD2 is a possible D gene (6 bases). The TCR was taken from a male donor with ankylosing spondylitis. The sequenced material came from blood, either unsorted or a sorted T cell fraction (not recorded which). CDR3 loop: CASSYLGGPDYEQYF. For the CDR3, the DNA is TGTGCCAGCAGTTACCTCGGGGGACCCGACTACGAGCAGTACTTC.